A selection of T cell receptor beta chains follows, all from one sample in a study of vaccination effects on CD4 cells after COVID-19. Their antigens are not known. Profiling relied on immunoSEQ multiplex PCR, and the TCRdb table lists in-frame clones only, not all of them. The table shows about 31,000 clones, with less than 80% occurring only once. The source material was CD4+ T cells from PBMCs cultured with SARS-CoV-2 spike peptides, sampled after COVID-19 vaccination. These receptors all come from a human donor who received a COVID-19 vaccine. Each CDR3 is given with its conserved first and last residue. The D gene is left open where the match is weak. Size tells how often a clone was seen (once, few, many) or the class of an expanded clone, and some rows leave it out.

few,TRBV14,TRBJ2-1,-,TGTGCCAGCAGCCCGCGGGTCTTGTCCTACAATGAGCAGTTCTTC,CASSPRVLSYNEQFF
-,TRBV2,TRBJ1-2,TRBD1,TGTGCCAGCAGATATGACGGACAGGCCTATGGCTACACCTTC,CASRYDGQAYGYTF
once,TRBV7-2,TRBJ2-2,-,TGTGCCAGCAGCTCCTACCAGCCCGGGGAGCTGTTTTTT,CASSSYQPGELFF
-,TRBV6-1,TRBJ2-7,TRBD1,TGTGCCAGATCCCTGCGGGACAGGGAAGACGAGCAGTACTTC,CARSLRDREDEQYF
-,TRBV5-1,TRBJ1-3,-,TGCGCCAGCAGCTTGGGTGGGGACGGTTCTGGAAACACCATATATTTT,CASSLGGDGSGNTIYF
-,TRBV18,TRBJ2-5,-,TGTGCCAGCTCACCCGACCAAGAGACCCAGTACTTC,CASSPDQETQYF
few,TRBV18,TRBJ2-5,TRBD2,TGTGCCAGCTCACCAGACGCGGGAGGGCGAGAGACCCAGTACTTC,CASSPDAGGRETQYF
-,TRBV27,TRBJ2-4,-,TGTGCCAGCAGTCCGGAACTGGTGGCCAAAAACATTCAGTACTTC,CASSPELVAKNIQYF
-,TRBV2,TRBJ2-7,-,TGTGCCAGCAGTGACTTGGTAACCGCCGGCGAGCAGTACTTC,CASSDLVTAGEQYF
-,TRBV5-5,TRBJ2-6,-,TGTGCCAGCAGCTTCCCCCCGAGTTCTGGGGCCAACGTCCTGACTTTC,CASSFPPSSGANVLTF
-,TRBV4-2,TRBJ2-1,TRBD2,TGTGCCAGCAGCCAAGTAGGCGGGAGCTCCTACAATGAGCAGTTCTTC,CASSQVGGSSYNEQFF
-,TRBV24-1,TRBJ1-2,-,TGTGCCACCAGTGTAACAGGGCGGGACGGCTACACCTTC,CATSVTGRDGYTF
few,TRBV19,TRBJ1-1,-,TGTGCCAGTAGTCCCTGGGGGACTTACACTGAAGCTTTCTTT,CASSPWGTYTEAFF
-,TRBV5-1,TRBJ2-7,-,TGCGCCAGCAGCTTATTAAATACAGGCACCTACGAGCAGTACTTC,CASSLLNTGTYEQYF
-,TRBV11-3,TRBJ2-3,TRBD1,TGTGCCAGCAGCCACGGACAGGTCGGCTGGGATACGCAGTATTTT,CASSHGQVGWDTQYF
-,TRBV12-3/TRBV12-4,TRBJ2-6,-,TGTGCCAGCAGTTTTAACCGGGCCAACGTCCTGACTTTC,CASSFNRANVLTF
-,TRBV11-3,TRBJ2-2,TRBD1,TGTGCCAGCAGCTTTGACAGGGATTTGGACACCGGGGAGCTGTTTTTT,CASSFDRDLDTGELFF
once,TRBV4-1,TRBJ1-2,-,TGCGCCAGCAGGCAGGGCCTAGGCTATGGCTACACCTTC,CASRQGLGYGYTF
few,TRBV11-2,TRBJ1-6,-,TGTGCCAGCAGCTTAGTGGCAGGGACCTCCTATAATTCACCCCTCCACTTT,CASSLVAGTSYNSPLHF
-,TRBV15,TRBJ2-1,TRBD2,TGTGCCACCAGCAGAGATCGAGTAGCGGGGGAATCCTCCTACAATGAGCAGTTCTTC,CATSRDRVAGESSYNEQFF
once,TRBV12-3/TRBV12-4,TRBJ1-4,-,TGTGCCAGCAGTTTAACAAGGGGAAAACTGTTTTTT,CASSLTRGKLFF
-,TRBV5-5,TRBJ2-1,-,TGTGCCAGCAGCTTAGAGTCCTACAATGAGCAGTTCTTC,CASSLESYNEQFF
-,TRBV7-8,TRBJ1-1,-,TGTGCCAGCAGCGCAATGGTTGCGAACACTGAAGCTTTCTTT,CASSAMVANTEAFF
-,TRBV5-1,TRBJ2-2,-,TGCGCCAGCAGCTGGGGTGGTTCGAACACCGGGGAGCTGTTTTTT,CASSWGGSNTGELFF
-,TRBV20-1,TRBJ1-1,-,TGCAGTGCTAGTCGGGGGCGCCTGGGTTCTGAAGCTTTCTTT,CSASRGRLGSEAFF
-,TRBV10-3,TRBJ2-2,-,TGTGCCATCAGTGATTCTGCTAACACCGGGGAGCTGTTTTTT,CAISDSANTGELFF
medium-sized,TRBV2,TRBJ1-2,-,TGTGCCAGCAGCTCCAACAGGGCACTGGGCTACACCTTC,CASSSNRALGYTF
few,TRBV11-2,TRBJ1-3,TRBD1,TGTGCCAGCAGCGCGACAGGGGGAAACACCATATATTTT,CASSATGGNTIYF
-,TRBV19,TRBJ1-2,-,TGTGCCAGTATAGGTCTAGGGGCAGGGGAAAACTATGGCTACACCTTC,CASIGLGAGENYGYTF
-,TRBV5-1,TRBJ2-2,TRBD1,TGCGCCAGCGGACCGGGACAGTCATACACCGGGGAGCTGTTTTTT,CASGPGQSYTGELFF
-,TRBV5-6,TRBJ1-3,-,TGTGCCAGCAGCCACCGGACTGTTTCAAACACCATATATTTT,CASSHRTVSNTIYF
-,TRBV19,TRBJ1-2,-,TGTGCCAGTAGCGCCCTCTATGGCTACACCTTC,CASSALYGYTF
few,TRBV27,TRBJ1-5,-,TGTGCCAGCAGTTTAGCAGGGGCCGGGCAGCCCCAGCATTTT,CASSLAGAGQPQHF